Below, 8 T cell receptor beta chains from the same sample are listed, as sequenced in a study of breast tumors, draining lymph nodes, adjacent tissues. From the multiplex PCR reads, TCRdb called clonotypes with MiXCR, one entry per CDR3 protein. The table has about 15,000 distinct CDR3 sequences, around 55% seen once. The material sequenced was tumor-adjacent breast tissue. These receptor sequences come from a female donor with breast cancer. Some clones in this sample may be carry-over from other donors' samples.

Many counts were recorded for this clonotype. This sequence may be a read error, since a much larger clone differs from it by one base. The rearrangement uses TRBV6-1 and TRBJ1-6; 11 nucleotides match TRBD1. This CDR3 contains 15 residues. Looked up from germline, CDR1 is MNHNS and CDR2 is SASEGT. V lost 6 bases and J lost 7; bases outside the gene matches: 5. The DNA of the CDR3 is TGTGCCAGCAGACCAGGGACAGGGGGGAATTCACCCCTCCACTTT. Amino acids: CASRPGTGGNSPLHF.

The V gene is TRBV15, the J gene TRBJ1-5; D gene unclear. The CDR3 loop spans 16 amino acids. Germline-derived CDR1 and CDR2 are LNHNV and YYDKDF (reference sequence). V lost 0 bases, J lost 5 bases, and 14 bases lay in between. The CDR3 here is CATSRDGVAGDQPQHF. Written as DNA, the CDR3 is TGTGCCACCAGCAGAGATGGGGTAGCAGGAGATCAGCCCCAGCATTTT.

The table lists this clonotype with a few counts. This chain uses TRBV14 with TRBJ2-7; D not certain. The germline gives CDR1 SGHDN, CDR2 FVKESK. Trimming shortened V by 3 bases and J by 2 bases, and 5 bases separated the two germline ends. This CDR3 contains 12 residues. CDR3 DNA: TGTGCCAGCAGCCAGGCGCCCTACGAGCAGTACTTC. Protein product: CASSQAPYEQYF.

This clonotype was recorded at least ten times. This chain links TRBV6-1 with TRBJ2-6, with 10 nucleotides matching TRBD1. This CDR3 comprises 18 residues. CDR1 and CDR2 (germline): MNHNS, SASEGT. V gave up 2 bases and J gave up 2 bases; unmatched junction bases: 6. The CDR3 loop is CASSETDRGETGANVLTF. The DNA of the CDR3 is TGTGCCAGCAGTGAAACGGACAGGGGGGAGACTGGGGCCAACGTCCTGACTTTC.

This CDR3 reads CASSQDRGVGDTIYF. In DNA, the CDR3 is TGTGCCAGCAGCCAGGACAGGGGTGTTGGGGACACCATATATTTT. The chain carries TRBV7-8 and TRBJ1-3, with 9 bases fitting TRBD1. Trimming removed 5 bases from V and 8 bases from J; junction bases left unmatched: 10. The germline V gene encodes CDR1 SGHVS and CDR2 FQNEAQ. The CDR3 runs to 15 residues.

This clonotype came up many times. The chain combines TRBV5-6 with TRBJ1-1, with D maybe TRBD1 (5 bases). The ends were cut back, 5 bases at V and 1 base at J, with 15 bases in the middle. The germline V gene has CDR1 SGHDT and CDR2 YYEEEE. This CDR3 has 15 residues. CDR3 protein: CASSQRTPGNTEAFF. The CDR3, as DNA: TGTGCCAGCAGTCAAAGGACACCCGGGAACACTGAAGCTTTCTTT.

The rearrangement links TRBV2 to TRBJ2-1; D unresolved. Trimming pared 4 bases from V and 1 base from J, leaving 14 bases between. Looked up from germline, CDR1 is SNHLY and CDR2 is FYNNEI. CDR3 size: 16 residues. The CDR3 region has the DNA TGTGCCAGCAGTGTAATGCGCCGTCCGTCCTACAATGAGCAGTTCTTC. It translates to CASSVMRRPSYNEQFF.

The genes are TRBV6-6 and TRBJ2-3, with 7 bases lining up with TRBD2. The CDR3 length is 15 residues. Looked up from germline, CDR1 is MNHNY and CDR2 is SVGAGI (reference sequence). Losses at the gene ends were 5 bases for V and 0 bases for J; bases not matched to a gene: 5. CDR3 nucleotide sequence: TGTGCCAGCAGTCCCGGACTAGGTAGCACAGATACGCAGTATTTT. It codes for CASSPGLGSTDTQYF.